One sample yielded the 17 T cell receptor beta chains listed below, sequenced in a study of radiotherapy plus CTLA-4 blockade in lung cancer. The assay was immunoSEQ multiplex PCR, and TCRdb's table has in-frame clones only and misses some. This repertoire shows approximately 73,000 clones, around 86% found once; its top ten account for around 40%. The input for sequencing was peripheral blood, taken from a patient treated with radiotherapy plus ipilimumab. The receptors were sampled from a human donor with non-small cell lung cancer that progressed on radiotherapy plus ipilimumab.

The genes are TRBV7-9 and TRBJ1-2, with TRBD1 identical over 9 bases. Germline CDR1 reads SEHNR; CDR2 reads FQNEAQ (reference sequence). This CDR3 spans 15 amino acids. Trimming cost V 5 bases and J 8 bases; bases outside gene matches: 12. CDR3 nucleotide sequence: TGTGCCAGCAGCCTAACTACCGGGACAGGGTTCGGCTACACCTTC. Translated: CASSLTTGTGFGYTF. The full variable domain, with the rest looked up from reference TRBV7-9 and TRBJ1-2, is DTGVSQNPRHKITKRGQNVTFRCDPISEHNRLYWYRQTLGQGPEFLTYFQNEAQLEKSRLLSDRFSAERPKGSFSTLEIQRTEQGDSAMYLCASSLTTGTGFGYTFGSGTRLTVV.

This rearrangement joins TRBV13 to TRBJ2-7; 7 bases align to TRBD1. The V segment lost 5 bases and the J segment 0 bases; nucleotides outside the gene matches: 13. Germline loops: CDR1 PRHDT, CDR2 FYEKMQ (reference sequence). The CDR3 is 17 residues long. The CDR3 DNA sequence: TGTGCCAGCAGCAAAGCCCGGAACAGGGGAAACTCCTACGAGCAGTACGTC. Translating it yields CASSKARNRGNSYEQYV.

CDR3 DNA: TGTGCCAGCAGCGTAGGGCTAGCGGGACCAGAAGAGACCCAGTACTTC. It is translated as CASSVGLAGPEETQYF. The chain has TRBV9 and TRBJ2-5; TRBD2 matches at 9 bases. Germline V gene lookup returns CDR1 SGDLS and CDR2 YYNGEE. The CDR3 contains 16 residues. The J segment lost 3 bases and the V segment lost 0 bases, leaving 6 bases of the junction unmatched.

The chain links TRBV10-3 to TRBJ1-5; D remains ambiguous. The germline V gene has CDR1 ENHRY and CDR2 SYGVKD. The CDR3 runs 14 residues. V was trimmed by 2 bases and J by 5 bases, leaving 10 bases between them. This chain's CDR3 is CAISESQAYQPQHF. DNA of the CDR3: TGTGCCATCAGTGAGAGCCAGGCTTATCAGCCCCAGCATTTT.

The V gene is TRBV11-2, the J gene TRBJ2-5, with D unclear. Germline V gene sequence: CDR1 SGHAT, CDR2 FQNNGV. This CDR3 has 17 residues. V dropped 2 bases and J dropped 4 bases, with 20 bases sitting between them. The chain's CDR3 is CASSLKGYGRVVETQYF. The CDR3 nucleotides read TGTGCCAGCAGCTTAAAAGGTTACGGCAGAGTGGTAGAGACCCAGTACTTC.

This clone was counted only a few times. CDR3 nucleotides: TGTGCCAGCAGCCAAGACTGGGCAGAGACCCAGTACTTC. This sequence encodes CASSQDWAETQYF. The V call is TRBV14, the J call TRBJ2-5; D uncertain. Trimming left V 0 bases short and J 4 bases short, with 6 bases between. The length of the CDR3 is 13 residues. The germline V gene encodes CDR1 SGHDN and CDR2 FVKESK.

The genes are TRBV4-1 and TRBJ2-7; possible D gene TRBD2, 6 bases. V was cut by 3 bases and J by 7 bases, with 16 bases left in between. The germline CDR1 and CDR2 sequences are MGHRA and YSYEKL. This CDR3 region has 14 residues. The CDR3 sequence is CASSQGGLPGEQYV. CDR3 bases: TGCGCCAGCAGCCAGGGGGGTCTCCCCGGTGAGCAGTACGTC.

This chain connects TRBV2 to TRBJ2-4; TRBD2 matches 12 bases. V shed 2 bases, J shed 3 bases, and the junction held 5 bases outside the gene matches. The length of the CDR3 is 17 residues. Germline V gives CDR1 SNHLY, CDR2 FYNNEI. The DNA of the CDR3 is TGTGCCAGCAGTGAATTGCTGGGACTAGCGGGCAAAAACATTCAGTACTTC. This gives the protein CASSELLGLAGKNIQYF.

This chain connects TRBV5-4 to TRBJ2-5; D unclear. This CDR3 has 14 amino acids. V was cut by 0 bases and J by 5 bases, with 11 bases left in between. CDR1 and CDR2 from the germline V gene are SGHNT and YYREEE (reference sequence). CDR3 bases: TGTGCCAGCAGCTTGGAGGGAACGACGGAGACCCAGTACTTC. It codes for CASSLEGTTETQYF.

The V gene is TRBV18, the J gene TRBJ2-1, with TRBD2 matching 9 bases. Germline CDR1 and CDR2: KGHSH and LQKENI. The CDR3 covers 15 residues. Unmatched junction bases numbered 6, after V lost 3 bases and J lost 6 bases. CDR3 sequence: CASSPSSSGTNEQFF. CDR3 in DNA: TGTGCCAGCTCACCGTCCTCTAGCGGGACCAATGAGCAGTTCTTC.

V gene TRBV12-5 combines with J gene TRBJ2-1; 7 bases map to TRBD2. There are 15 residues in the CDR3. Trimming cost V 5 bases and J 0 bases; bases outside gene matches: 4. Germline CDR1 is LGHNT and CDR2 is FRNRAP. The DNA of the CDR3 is TGTGCTAGTGGTAAAGGGACTATCTCCTACAATGAGCAGTTCTTC. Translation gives CASGKGTISYNEQFF.

This CDR3 reads CATMGTSGNTIYF. The DNA of the CDR3 is TGTGCCACCATGGGGACTTCTGGAAACACCATATATTTT. The chain carries TRBV2 and TRBJ1-3, with a tentative D call TRBD1 (5 bases). Trimming stripped 10 bases from V and 1 base from J, with 11 bases between. Germline V gene sequence: CDR1 SNHLY, CDR2 FYNNEI. The CDR3 is made up of 13 amino acids.

The CDR3: CASSPDRGLYNEQFF. As DNA, the CDR3 is TGTGCCAGCAGCCCCGACAGGGGCCTATACAATGAGCAGTTCTTC. The chain joins TRBV7-2 to TRBJ2-1, with 8 bases lining up with TRBD1. Germline V gene lookup returns CDR1 SGHTA and CDR2 FQGNSA. The CDR3 runs to 15 residues. J gave up 4 bases and V 5 bases, and 7 bases lay outside the gene matches.

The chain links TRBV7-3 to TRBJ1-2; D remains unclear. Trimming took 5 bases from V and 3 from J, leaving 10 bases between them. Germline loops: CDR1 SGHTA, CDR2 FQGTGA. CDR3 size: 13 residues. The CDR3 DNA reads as TGTGCCAGCAGCGCCGGACGGGACTATGGCTACACCTTC. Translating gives CASSAGRDYGYTF.

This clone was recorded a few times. CDR3: CASSLPLPGGYNEQFF. Written as DNA, the CDR3 is TGTGCCAGCAGTTTACCCCTGCCAGGGGGCTACAATGAGCAGTTCTTC. This chain connects TRBV27 to TRBJ2-1; 7 bases align to TRBD1. The CDR3 totals 16 residues. Germline CDR1 MNHEY, CDR2 SMNVEV (reference sequence). V lost 2 bases and J lost 3; bases outside the gene matches: 7.

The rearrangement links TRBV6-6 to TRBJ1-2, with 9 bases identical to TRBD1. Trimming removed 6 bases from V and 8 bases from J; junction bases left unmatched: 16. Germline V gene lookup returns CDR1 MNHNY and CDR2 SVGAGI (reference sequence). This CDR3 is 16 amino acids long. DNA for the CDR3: TGTGCCAGCAGAAAAATAATTACAGGGGGCAATTTCGGCTACACCTTC. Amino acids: CASRKIITGGNFGYTF.

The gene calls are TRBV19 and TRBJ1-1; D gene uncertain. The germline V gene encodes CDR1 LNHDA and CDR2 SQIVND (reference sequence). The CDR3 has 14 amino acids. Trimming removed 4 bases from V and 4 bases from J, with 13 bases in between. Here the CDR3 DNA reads TGTGCCAGTAGTAATGAGGGTACGGGCACTGAAGCTTTCTTT. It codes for CASSNEGTGTEAFF.